This TCR beta chain came from a study of cytomegalovirus exposure and HLA in healthy donors. Points from the study as a whole: Follow-up analysis found HLA locus-dependent TCR association rates, highest for DRB1 and lowest for HLA-C. Most TCR beta V segments were productive about 87% or about 30% of the time in an earlier analysis. Cytomegalovirus association was assigned to 170 or so TCR beta chains.

Worth noting for this clone: What it binds is not known.

The study sampled nominally healthy donors, though unrecorded immune exposures were likely. CDR3 length: 15 amino acids. The J segment lost 5 bases and the V segment lost 5 bases, leaving 11 bases of the junction unmatched. In germline, CDR1 is SGHTA, CDR2 FQGTGA. The primer mix had 60 Vbeta and 13 Jbeta primers. This table comes from immunoSEQ multiplex PCR, and its TCRdb copy is limited to in-frame clones, with some not included. Altogether under 150,000 clones are present, over 80% being singletons, with the ten largest covering about 3.4%. The chain couples TRBV7-3 to TRBJ2-7; TRBD2 agrees at 8 bases. The receptor comes from a male donor in good health and CMV-seronegative. The specimen sequenced was PBMCs. The CDR3 DNA sequence: TGTGCCAGCAGCCCGAGTGGCGGGAGGAGGAACGAGCAGTACTTC. Translating gives CASSPSGGRRNEQYF.